The TCR beta chain under discussion was sequenced for a study of shared clonotypes between healthy human individuals. Notes on the study in general: The small donor group covered limited genetic and exposure diversity. Naive subsets usually exceeded memory subsets in estimated richness. Four donors had approximately 4.6% of their naive CD4 clonotypes in common.

Germline V CDR1 and CDR2: SGHRS, YFSETQ. The CDR3 has 16 residues. Germline trimming cut 4 bases from V and 1 base from J; bases unmatched to any gene: 3. The assay was immunoSEQ multiplex PCR, and TCRdb's table has in-frame clones only and misses some. The table lists over a million clones, roughly 95% of them singletons, with about 1% in the top ten. Points on this clone: Its antigen is still unknown. This sample also contains other DNA sequences that code for the same CDR3.

The chain links TRBV5-1 to TRBJ2-2; TRBD2 aligns across 11 bases. Material: naive CD4+ T cells sorted from blood. The sample's subset: CD45RA+ positively selected. The source of this sequence is a man aged 25 to 40 in good health. The CDR3 sequence is CASSTGLAGNTGELFF. CDR3 in DNA: TGCGCCAGCAGCACAGGACTAGCGGGGAACACCGGGGAGCTGTTTTTT.